The clone carrying this T cell receptor beta chain came up many times. Its antigen is still unknown. This specimen belongs to a study of response to subunit inactivated influenza vaccine. TCRdb used MiXCR to reprocess the RT-PCR reads, holding one entry per CDR3 protein. The sample lists 590,000 or so distinct CDR3 sequences; 11% to 15% were seen once. Findings and caveats of the study: The authors offered the suggestion that each seasonal influenza vaccination recruits few new T cells.

The sample was PBMCs from blood, taken about 14 days before vaccination. The TCR originated in a man between 50 and 59 years old who received an inactivated influenza vaccine.

The DNA for the CDR3 is TGTGCCAGCAGCATGGGTAATGAGCAGTTCTTC. This gives the protein CASSMGNEQFF. The chain uses TRBV12-3 or TRBV12-4 and TRBJ2-1, with D unclear. V shed 6 bases and J shed 7 bases, with 7 bases lying between them. CDR3 length: 11 residues.